A single sample is the source of the 10 T cell receptor beta chains below, sequenced in a study of beta chain features in type 1 diabetes (dated by TCRdb to 2017 to 2018). General study outcomes and caveats: In all four CD4+ subsets, TCRB CDR3 length was moderately but significantly shorter in type 1 diabetes patients.

Libraries were built with the immunoSEQ multiplex PCR assay. All of the isolated RNA was reverse transcribed with the High Capacity cDNA Reverse Transcription Kit, so expressed TCRB transcripts were sequenced. TCRdb stores this immuneACCESS table with in-frame sequences only. Part of the clones is absent; in the studies checked, under half of the shortfall reflects unresolved V genes, and no reason is known for the rest. For this sample the table gives some 370,000 clones, of which 9.5% to 10% were detected only once. Jointly, the top ten make up less than 0.65% of the sample. Which antigens these TCRs recognize remains unknown. Sequences were obtained from central memory CD4+ T cells from blood. The origin of the receptors is a man aged 25 to 40 with type 1 diabetes.

The J gene is TRBJ2-3, the V gene TRBV5-4, with 9 nucleotides matching TRBD1. The germline gives CDR1 SGHNT, CDR2 YYREEE (reference sequence). This CDR3 comprises 17 residues. J gave up 6 bases and V 4 bases, and 15 bases lay outside the gene matches. CDR3 nucleotide sequence: TGTGCCAGCAGCACTATATCCCCGGGACAGGGAATGGATACGCAGTATTTT. It is translated as CASSTISPGQGMDTQYF.

In the case of this clone: This may come from a read error, since a much larger clone is one base off. The rearrangement uses TRBV7-2 and TRBJ2-1; 10 positions match TRBD2. The V gene's germline CDR1 is SGHTA and CDR2 FQGNSA. The CDR3 runs 16 residues. The J segment lost 0 bases and the V segment lost 4 bases, leaving 3 bases of the junction unmatched. This chain's CDR3 is CASSSLAGGSYNEQFF. In nucleotides, the CDR3 is TGTGCCAGCAGCTCCTTAGCGGGAGGCTCCTACAATGAGCAGTTCTTC.

The J gene is TRBJ1-1, the V gene TRBV5-1; 7 nucleotides agree with TRBD1. With V trimmed by 5 bases and J by 0 bases, 7 bases remained unmatched. Germline V gives CDR1 SGHRS, CDR2 YFSETQ. This CDR3 region has 15 residues. The CDR3 nucleotides are TGCGCCAGCAGTCCTCCGGGACAGCTGAACACTGAAGCTTTCTTT. Protein product: CASSPPGQLNTEAFF.

This clone was detected only a few times. V gene TRBV7-9 combines with J gene TRBJ2-6; D ambiguous. In germline, CDR1 is SEHNR, CDR2 FQNEAQ (reference sequence). Trimming pared 2 bases from V and 0 bases from J, leaving 5 bases between. There are 15 residues in the CDR3. The CDR3 bases are TGTGCCAGCAGCTTACCCGTCTCTGGGGCCAACGTCCTGACTTTC. The encoded protein is CASSLPVSGANVLTF.

This clone has ten or more counts. The chain has TRBV9 and TRBJ1-3, with 9 bases aligning to TRBD1. V lost 3 bases, J lost 4 bases, and 2 bases stayed unmatched. Looked up from germline, CDR1 is SGDLS and CDR2 is YYNGEE. CDR3 length: 14 residues. The CDR3 sequence: CASSGTGGGNTIYF. In DNA form, the CDR3 reads TGTGCCAGCAGCGGAACAGGGGGCGGAAACACCATATATTTT.

The V gene is TRBV27, the J gene TRBJ2-5; the D is unclear. CDR3 length equals 15 residues. Per germline, CDR1 MNHEY and CDR2 SMNVEV (reference sequence). V gave up 0 bases and J gave up 1 base, with 9 bases separating them. The CDR3 region has the DNA TGTGCCAGCAGTTTATCTTACAGCTCCCAAGAGACCCAGTACTTC. Translating gives CASSLSYSSQETQYF.

This clone was seen a handful of times. The chain couples TRBV7-9 to TRBJ2-2; D may be TRBD2 (6 bases). Trimming removed 9 bases at V and 4 bases at J, with 18 bases between. CDR3 length: 15 amino acids. The germline CDR1 and CDR2 sequences are SEHNR and FQNEAQ (reference sequence). CDR3 region: CASAIGAAGTGELFF. The CDR3 DNA sequence: TGTGCCAGTGCGATAGGGGCAGCGGGCACCGGGGAGCTGTTTTTT.

This clone was observed a few times. CDR3 DNA sequence: TGTGCCAGGGGACTCAGGGGATCACGCAATCAGCCCCAGCATTTT. This gives the protein CARGLRGSRNQPQHF. This rearrangement joins TRBV27 to TRBJ1-5, with D possibly matching TRBD1 (6 bases). Germline-derived CDR1 and CDR2 are MNHEY and SMNVEV (reference sequence). The CDR3 consists of 15 residues. The V gene lost 9 bases and the J gene lost 2 bases, with 17 bases spanning the gap.

This chain connects TRBV5-4 to TRBJ1-2; 10 nucleotides align to TRBD1. V gave up 3 bases and J gave up 3 bases; unmatched junction bases: 8. Germline CDR1 is SGHNT and CDR2 is YYREEE (reference sequence). This CDR3 has 16 amino acids. In DNA, the CDR3 is TGTGCCAGCAGCTCCGCCCGACAGGGGGCCGACTATGGCTACACCTTC. It specifies CASSSARQGADYGYTF.

This clone appeared a few times. CDR3 region: CASSSDSDTQYF. The CDR3 nucleotides read TGTGCCAGCAGCTCAGATTCAGATACGCAGTATTTT. This chain links TRBV7-9 with TRBJ2-3; no reliable D call. The ends were cut back, 4 bases at V and 4 bases at J, with 6 bases in the middle. The CDR3 spans 12 residues. Germline V lookup: CDR1 SEHNR, CDR2 FQNEAQ (reference sequence).